The clone carrying this TCR beta chain was observed a handful of times. The sample originates from a study of blood T cell repertoires in COVID-19. Across the study: Samples representing acute and convalescent COVID-19 were sourced from the United States, Italy and Spain. Nucleic acid was either cDNA or gDNA, and it came from T cells, B-cell-depleted T cells, or PBMCs.

As processed by the authors: The authors estimated nucleated cell counts from reference gene primer amplification. The repertoire was sequenced with immunoSEQ multiplex PCR; TCRdb's copy has only in-frame clones and lacks some. For V, J and clone size, that table is used; D and trimming come from the DNA. This table holds about 65,000 clones, 80% to 85% found once. CDR3 length: 15 residues. CDR1 is MDHEN and CDR2 is SYDVKM in the germline V gene. J gave up 8 bases and V 5 bases, and 13 bases lay outside the gene matches. The chain links TRBV28 to TRBJ1-2, with 8 positions matching TRBD1. The receptor was isolated from a human donor in a cohort sampled during active COVID-19. Source material: peripheral blood. DNA for the CDR3: TGTGCCAGCAGTCTAATATCCGGGACAGGAAGGGGCTACACCTTC. Residues: CASSLISGTGRGYTF.